This record looks at one T cell receptor beta chain sequence and its context. These data belong to a study of blood T cell repertoires in COVID-19. On the study more broadly: Acute and convalescent COVID-19 specimens originated in the United States, Italy and Spain.

Seattle patients were enrolled during active infection and followed longitudinally. Per the original methods: Nucleated cell counts were estimated from reference gene primer amplification. Clones were sequenced by immunoSEQ multiplex PCR, and TCRdb holds only the in-frame ones, with some missing. V, J and clone size reflect that table, while D and trimming were determined from the DNA. The sample yields roughly 380,000 clones, around 89% seen once. CDR3 length: 19 residues. Trimming cost V 0 bases and J 2 bases, with 19 bases left between them. Germline V CDR1 and CDR2: SGHAT, FQNNGV. Material: peripheral blood. J is TRBJ2-2 and V is TRBV11-2; D call uncertain. The sequence derives from a woman aged 40 to 50 with COVID-19, enrolled during active disease. The CDR3 reads CASSLDPPRMVGNTGELFF. The CDR3, as DNA: TGTGCCAGCAGCTTAGACCCCCCTAGAATGGTTGGAAACACCGGGGAGCTGTTTTTT.